This T cell receptor (beta chain) was identified in a study of blood T cell repertoires in COVID-19 (dated by TCRdb to about 2020). In terms of the full investigation: Samples from collaborators originated in the United States, Italy and Spain and spanned both the acute and convalescent phases of COVID-19. A freely available public database, intended as a resource for researchers studying the immune response to SARS-CoV-2, is where the repertoires were released. The prospective study material was composed of cDNA or gDNA derived from T cells, B-cell-depleted T cells, or PBMCs. Subjects who had been exposed to COVID-19, were actively infected with it, or had recovered from it provided the deeply sampled blood TCRbeta repertoires that made up the dataset. The samples were drawn from the first 160 participants of the ongoing ImmuneRACE study and from 950 to 1,500 subjects provided by 6 global collaborators. Sample metadata almost always included a de-identified subject ID, COVID-19 status, age in years and sex. Where HLA class I and class II types were available, the types were taken from metadata supplied by the sample provider, not from assay-based typing.

TCRbeta CDR3 regions were amplified from genomic DNA by means of the immunoSEQ Assay, a bias-controlled multiplex PCR. The study's own analysis went as follows. The number of nucleated cells in each sample was estimated by amplification of reference gene primers within the assay. To quantify the absolute abundance of each unique TCRbeta CDR3 rearrangement, sequence reads were collapsed and filtered. Productive Simpson clonality was computed per sample as the square root of Simpson's diversity index over productive rearrangements. TCRdb mirrors the immuneACCESS table, restricted to in-frame sequences. Some clones are absent from its copies; in checked studies, under half trace to an unresolved V gene, and the reason for the others is unknown. V, J and clone size reflect that table, while D and trimming were determined from the DNA. The sample contains tens of thousands of clones, approximately 85% of them found a single time. In total, the top ten clones hold about a third of the sample.

In Seattle, one collaborating source enrolled patients while the infection was active and tracked those patients longitudinally over the course of disease. Each collaborating institution followed its own protocols to collect whole blood in K2EDTA tubes. For TCRbeta analysis, collaborators shipped samples in one of three forms: frozen whole blood, isolated PBMCs, or DNA extracted from either of those sample types. Paper-wide results and their limitations: How much clinical and demographic metadata was included differed by source and by participant, and the metadata was provided uncurated.

Regarding this clone: The specificity of this receptor is unknown. No much larger clonotype is one base removed from it; base qualities were not supplied.

Unmatched junction bases come to 3, with V trimmed by 5 bases and J by 2 bases. The CDR3 runs 13 amino acids, cysteine and phenylalanine included. Left in the record is the CDR3 DNA by itself, 39 bases read in frame from the first base. The TCR comes from a woman at least 80 years old with COVID-19, enrolled during active disease. Input material: peripheral blood. The sequence is built from TRBV12-3 or TRBV12-4 and TRBJ2-7; 7 middle bases align to TRBD2. The CDR3 is CASSGAGPYEQYF. The sequenced DNA is TGTGCCAGCAGTGGAGCGGGGCCCTACGAGCAGTACTTC.